The next 14 T cell receptor beta chains were all read from a single sample in a study of cytomegalovirus exposure and HLA in healthy donors. Some clones are missing from TCRdb's copy, which holds only in-frame ones; the method was immunoSEQ multiplex PCR. The data contain approximately 270,000 clones, roughly 84% of them singletons. The sequencing input was PBMCs. The source of these receptors is a man between 18 and 29 years old in good health and CMV-seropositive.

The V gene is TRBV5-1, the J gene TRBJ2-2; no reliable D call. V lost 3 bases to trimming and J lost 4 bases, with 13 bases between them. Germline V CDR1 and CDR2: SGHRS, YFSETQ. The CDR3 loop spans 15 amino acids. CDR3: CASSWAPTGTGELFF. CDR3 in DNA: TGCGCCAGCAGCTGGGCCCCGACGGGCACCGGGGAGCTGTTTTTT.

The chain joins TRBV7-9 to TRBJ2-7; D is perhaps TRBD1 (5 bases). CDR1 and CDR2 (germline): SEHNR, FQNEAQ (reference sequence). Trimming pared 4 bases from V and 0 bases from J, leaving 13 bases between. CDR3 length equals 15 residues. Here the CDR3 reads CASSSDKSLSYEQYF. In DNA form, the CDR3 reads TGTGCCAGCAGCTCGGACAAATCCCTCTCCTACGAGCAGTACTTC.

V usage is TRBV30 and J usage is TRBJ2-3; tentative D call: TRBD2 (6 bases). Trimming took off 6 bases at V and 2 bases at J, with 15 bases between the two ends. The CDR3 length is 14 residues. Germline V CDR1 and CDR2: GTSNPN, SVGIG (reference sequence). The DNA of the CDR3 is TGTGCCTGCCGGGGCGGGACCCACACAGATACGCAGTATTTT. It specifies CACRGGTHTDTQYF.

In this sample, this clone turned up once. Sequence at one end of the junction differs from germline and may be a read error. The chain combines TRBV7-9 with TRBJ1-2; no clear D gene. The CDR3 is made up of 12 amino acids. In germline, CDR1 is SEHNR, CDR2 FQNEAQ (reference sequence). The CDR3: CASSLAFYGYTF. The CDR3 DNA sequence: TGTGCCAGCAGCCTAGCCTTTTATGGCTACACCTTC.

The chain employs TRBV4-2 and TRBJ2-1, with unresolved D. V lost 4 bases, J lost 0 bases, and 19 bases lay in between. The CDR3 totals 18 residues. Germline V CDR1 and CDR2: LGHNA, YNFKEQ. In DNA, the CDR3 is TGTGCCAGCAGCCCGGAAGTAATGTCAATAAGCTCCTACAATGAGCAGTTCTTC. This encodes CASSPEVMSISSYNEQFF.

V gene TRBV30 combines with J gene TRBJ1-4; 7 bases fit TRBD1. Germline V lookup: CDR1 GTSNPN, CDR2 SVGIG (reference sequence). The CDR3 is 14 residues long. V shed 0 bases and J 7 bases; nucleotides not matched to a gene: 5. The CDR3 sequence: CAWSVYRGGEKLFF. CDR3 bases: TGTGCCTGGAGTGTATACAGGGGTGGTGAAAAACTGTTTTTT.

The rearrangement links TRBV5-4 to TRBJ2-7, with D perhaps matching TRBD2 (5 bases). Germline assignment: CDR1 SGHNT and CDR2 YYREEE (reference sequence). The CDR3 runs to 15 residues. The V gene lost 4 bases and the J gene lost 2 bases, with 16 bases spanning the gap. This CDR3 is CASSARERDAYEQYF. The CDR3 DNA reads as TGTGCCAGCAGCGCCCGAGAACGGGATGCCTACGAGCAGTACTTC.

This clone was counted between two and nine times. J is TRBJ2-1 and V is TRBV2, with D possibly being TRBD2 (5 bases). Germline V gene sequence: CDR1 SNHLY, CDR2 FYNNEI. V was shortened by 11 bases and J by 5 bases, with 16 bases between the two germline ends. This CDR3 is 13 amino acids long. CDR3 coding DNA: TGTGCCTGCGGGTCCAGCGCCAACAATGAGCAGTTCTTC. Translation: CACGSSANNEQFF.

This clone was recorded only once. V and J are TRBV5-1 and TRBJ2-3, with 7 nucleotides matching TRBD1. Germline loops: CDR1 SGHRS, CDR2 YFSETQ. With V trimmed by 2 bases and J by 6 bases, 9 bases remained unmatched. CDR3 length equals 15 residues. CDR3 sequence reads: CASSFGTASMDTQYF. The CDR3 bases are TGCGCCAGCAGCTTCGGGACAGCGAGTATGGATACGCAGTATTTT.

The rearrangement uses TRBV11-2 and TRBJ1-1; D gene uncertain. Germline CDR1 and CDR2: SGHAT and FQNNGV. The V end lost 11 bases, the J end lost 1 base, and 14 bases lay between the germline ends. CDR3 length equals 13 residues. As DNA, the CDR3 is TGTGCCGTCAAAGACGGGCCGAACACTGAAGCTTTCTTT. It translates to CAVKDGPNTEAFF.

This clone has a handful of counts. V and J are TRBV4-1 and TRBJ1-5; D not resolved. Trimming took 2 bases from V and 11 from J, leaving 22 bases between them. This CDR3 region has 16 residues. Per germline, CDR1 MGHRA and CDR2 YSYEKL. The CDR3 DNA reads TGCGCCAGCAGCCAAAATGACATGGGATTCAAAGGGTCCCAGCATTTT. Its translation: CASSQNDMGFKGSQHF.

CDR3 protein: CAWSVSSGIADTQYF. The DNA of the CDR3 is TGTGCCTGGAGTGTATCGAGCGGGATCGCAGATACGCAGTATTTT. The chain joins TRBV30 to TRBJ2-3; 7 nucleotides match TRBD2. Germline loops: CDR1 GTSNPN, CDR2 SVGIG (reference sequence). The V segment lost 0 bases and the J segment 4 bases; nucleotides outside the gene matches: 7. The CDR3 is 15 residues long.

The chain joins TRBV29-1 to TRBJ2-1; unclear D gene. Looked up from germline, CDR1 is SQVTM and CDR2 is ANQGSEA. Trimming cost V 5 bases and J 5 bases, with 4 bases left between them. CDR3 length equals 10 residues. The CDR3 DNA reads as TGCAGCGTTCAGGACAATGAGCAGTTCTTC. Protein sequence: CSVQDNEQFF.

The gene calls are TRBV2 and TRBJ1-1; D might be TRBD1 (5 bases). Trimming took 1 base from V and 10 from J, leaving 10 bases between them. CDR3 length: 12 amino acids. Germline CDR1 is SNHLY and CDR2 is FYNNEI. This CDR3 is CASSEVQGSAFF. CDR3 nucleotide sequence: TGTGCCAGCAGTGAAGTTCAGGGATCAGCTTTCTTT. Combining the CDR3 with reference TRBV2 and TRBJ1-1 gives the whole variable domain EPEVTQTPSHQVTQMGQEVILRCVPISNHLYFYWYRQILGQKVEFLVSFYNNEISEKSEIFDDQFSVERPDGSNFTLKIRSTKLEDSAMYFCASSEVQGSAFFGQGTRLTVV.